This TCR beta chain is drawn from a study of early T cells in non-severe SARS-CoV-2 infection (dated by TCRdb to 2020 to 2022). About the study as a whole: TCR sequencing used bulk RNA from unsorted whole blood, so alpha and beta chains could not be paired. General findings and caveats noted by the study authors: VDJdb matching was skewed toward anti-spike CD8 responses and likely underestimated virus-specific expansions by missing private and CD4 specificities.

The germline V gene yields MDHEN for CDR1 and SYDVKM for CDR2. The CDR3 runs 18 residues from the cysteine to the phenylalanine. Only CDR3 DNA remains: 54 bases, in frame from the first base. The V end gives up 6 bases and the J end 7 bases, leaving 15 bases in the junction not matched to a gene. The method behind the library was 5' RACE. Instrument on record: NextSeq 500. The TCR library protocol attached unique molecular identifiers to individual cDNA molecules to correct for sequencing error and PCR bias. Both TCR alpha and beta chains were sequenced, and tight co-correlation was observed between alpha and beta sequence abundances in each sample. Per the source publication's procedure: Decombinator V4 was used to annotate the V gene, J gene and CDR3 of the TCR sequences. Expanded TCRs were defined as changing significantly between any two time points under a Poisson model with p below 0.0001. TCR abundances were normalised to the total number of TCRs sequenced per sample and were expressed as counts per million. TRAV1-2 paired with TRAJ12, TRAJ20 or TRAJ33 defined MAIT TCRs, while TRAV10 paired with TRAJ18 defined iNKT TCRs. A search of VDJdb, accessed on 1 November 2021, was run for TCRs annotated to CMV, EBV and SARS-CoV-2, with TCRs annotated for multiple antigens excluded. TCRdb trimmed public reads at Q25 via fastp, called clones via MiXCR and kept in-frame beta chains. Rows with a matching CDR3 protein are joined into one entry that keeps the most common DNA and genes. For this entry, the V and J calls and clone size follow TCRdb and not the study's own pipeline. The sample table shows about 99,000 distinct CDR3 sequences, and approximately 16% are seen once. The top ten clonotypes cover around 1.3% of the sample.

The study was a case-control design nested within a healthcare worker cohort in London, UK, with weekly nasopharyngeal swab PCR tests and blood sampling. Healthcare workers were recruited between 23 and 31 March 2020, during the week of the UK lockdown, and were followed weekly for up to roughly 15 weeks. On this clonotype itself: What this receptor recognizes is not known. Per-base qualities were not stored, and no clone one base away is much larger.

This receptor was identified in an adult who was a healthcare worker with PCR-confirmed SARS-CoV-2 infection or an uninfected control (not recorded which). The specimen sequenced was whole blood. The chain is assembled from TRBV28 and TRBJ2-1; 13 bases in the middle match TRBD2. This receptor carries the CDR3 CASSRTPKTSGRSNEQFF. At the DNA level, the sequence is TGTGCCAGCAGCCGAACCCCGAAGACTAGCGGGAGGTCGAATGAGCAGTTCTTC. When the CDR3 is completed using the reference TRBV28 and TRBJ2-1 genes on either side, the full variable domain is DVKVTQSSRYLVKRTGEKVFLECVQDMDHENMFWYRQDPGLGLRLIYFSYDVKMKEKGDIPEGYSVSREKKERFSLILESASTNQTSMYLCASSRTPKTSGRSNEQFFGPGTRLTVL.